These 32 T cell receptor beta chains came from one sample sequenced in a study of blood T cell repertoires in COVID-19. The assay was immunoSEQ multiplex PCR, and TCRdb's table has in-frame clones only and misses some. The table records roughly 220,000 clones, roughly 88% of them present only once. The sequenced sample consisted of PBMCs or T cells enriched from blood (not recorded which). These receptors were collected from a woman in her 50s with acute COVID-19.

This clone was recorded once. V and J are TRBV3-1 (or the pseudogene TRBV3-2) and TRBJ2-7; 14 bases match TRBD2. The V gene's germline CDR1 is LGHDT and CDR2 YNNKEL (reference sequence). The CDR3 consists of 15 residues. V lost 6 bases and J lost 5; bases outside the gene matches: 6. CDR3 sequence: CASRSGTSGRDEQYF. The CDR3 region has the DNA TGTGCCAGCAGATCCGGGACTAGCGGGAGAGACGAGCAGTACTTC.

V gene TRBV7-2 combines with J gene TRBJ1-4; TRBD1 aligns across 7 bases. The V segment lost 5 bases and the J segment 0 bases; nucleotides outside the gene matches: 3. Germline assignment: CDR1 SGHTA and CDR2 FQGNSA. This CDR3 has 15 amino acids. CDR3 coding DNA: TGTGCCAGCAGCACGGGACAGTCAACTAATGAAAAACTGTTTTTT. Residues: CASSTGQSTNEKLFF.

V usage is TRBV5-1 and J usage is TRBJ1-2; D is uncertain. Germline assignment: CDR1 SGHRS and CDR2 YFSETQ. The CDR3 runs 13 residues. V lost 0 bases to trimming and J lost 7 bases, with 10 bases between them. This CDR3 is CASSLAGFFGYTF. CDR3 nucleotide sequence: TGCGCCAGCAGCTTGGCGGGGTTCTTTGGCTACACCTTC.

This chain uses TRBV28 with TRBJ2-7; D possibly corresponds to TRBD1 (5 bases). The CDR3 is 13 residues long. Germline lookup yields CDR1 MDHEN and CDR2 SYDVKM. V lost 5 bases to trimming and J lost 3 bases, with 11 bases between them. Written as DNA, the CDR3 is TGTGCCAGCAGTAAACCGACAGACTACGAGCAGTACTTC. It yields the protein CASSKPTDYEQYF.

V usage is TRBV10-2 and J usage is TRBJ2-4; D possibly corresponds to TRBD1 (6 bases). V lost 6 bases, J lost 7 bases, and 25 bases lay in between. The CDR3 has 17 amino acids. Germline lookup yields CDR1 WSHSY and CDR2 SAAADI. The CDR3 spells CASRNRDNPLGWNIQYF. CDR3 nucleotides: TGCGCCAGCAGGAACCGGGACAATCCGCTTGGATGGAACATTCAGTACTTC.

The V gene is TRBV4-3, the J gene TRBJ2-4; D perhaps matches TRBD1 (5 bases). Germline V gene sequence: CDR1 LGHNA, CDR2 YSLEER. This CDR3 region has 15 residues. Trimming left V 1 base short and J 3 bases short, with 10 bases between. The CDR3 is CASSQVAGLKNIQYF. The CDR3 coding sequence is TGCGCCAGCAGCCAAGTTGCAGGGCTCAAAAACATTCAGTACTTC.

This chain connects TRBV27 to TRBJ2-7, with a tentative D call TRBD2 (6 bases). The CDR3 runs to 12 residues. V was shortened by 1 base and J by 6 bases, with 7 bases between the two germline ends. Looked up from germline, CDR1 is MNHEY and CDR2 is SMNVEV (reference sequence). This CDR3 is CASSLLRGEQYF. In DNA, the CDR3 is TGTGCCAGCAGTTTATTGCGGGGCGAGCAGTACTTC.

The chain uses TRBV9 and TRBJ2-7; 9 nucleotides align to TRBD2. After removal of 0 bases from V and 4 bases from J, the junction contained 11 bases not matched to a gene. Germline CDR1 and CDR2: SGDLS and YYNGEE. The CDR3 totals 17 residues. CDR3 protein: CASSVGRGAGGLYEQYF. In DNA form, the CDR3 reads TGTGCCAGCAGCGTAGGGCGTGGCGCGGGAGGGCTGTACGAGCAGTACTTC. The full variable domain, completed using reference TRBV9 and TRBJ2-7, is DSGVTQTPKHLITATGQRVTLRCSPRSGDLSVYWYQQSLDQGLQFLIQYYNGEERAKGNILERFSAQQFPDLHSELNLSSLELGDSALYFCASSVGRGAGGLYEQYFGPGTRLTVT.

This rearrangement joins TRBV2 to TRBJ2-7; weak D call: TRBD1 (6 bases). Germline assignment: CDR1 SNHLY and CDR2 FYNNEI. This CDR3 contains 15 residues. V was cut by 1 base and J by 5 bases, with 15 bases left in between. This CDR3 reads CASSEGATGRHEQYF. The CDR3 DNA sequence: TGTGCCAGCAGTGAAGGCGCGACAGGCCGTCACGAGCAGTACTTC.

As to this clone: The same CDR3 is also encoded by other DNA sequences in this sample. CDR3 protein: CASSIQQGAEAFF. CDR3 DNA: TGTGCCAGTAGTATACAACAGGGGGCTGAAGCTTTCTTT. The chain combines TRBV19 with TRBJ1-1; 8 nucleotides align to TRBD1. The germline gives CDR1 LNHDA, CDR2 SQIVND (reference sequence). CDR3 length: 13 residues. The V segment lost 2 bases and the J segment 6 bases; nucleotides outside the gene matches: 2.

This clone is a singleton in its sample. The CDR3 DNA follows: TGCAGCGTTGAAGCGGGAGGGCCAATAGATACGCAGTATTTT. Protein: CSVEAGGPIDTQYF. This chain connects TRBV29-1 to TRBJ2-3; TRBD2 aligns across 8 bases. Germline assignment: CDR1 SQVTM and CDR2 ANQGSEA. The V gene end was trimmed by 1 base and the J gene end by 5 bases; junction bases not matched to a gene: 5. The CDR3 runs to 14 residues.

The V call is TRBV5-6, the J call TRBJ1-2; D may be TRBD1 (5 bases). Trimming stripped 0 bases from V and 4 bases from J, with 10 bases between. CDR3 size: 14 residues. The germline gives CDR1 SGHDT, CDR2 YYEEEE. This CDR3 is CASSLEQVAYGYTF. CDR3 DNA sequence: TGTGCCAGCAGCTTGGAACAGGTGGCCTATGGCTACACCTTC.

The CDR3 region has the DNA TGCGCCAGCAGCTTGGGACTAGCGGGAGGAACTGAGCAGTTCTTC. Its translation is CASSLGLAGGTEQFF. The chain couples TRBV5-1 to TRBJ2-1; 13 nucleotides align to TRBD2. The CDR3 length is 15 residues. From germline, CDR1 is SGHRS and CDR2 YFSETQ. The V segment lost 0 bases and the J segment 9 bases; nucleotides outside the gene matches: 3.

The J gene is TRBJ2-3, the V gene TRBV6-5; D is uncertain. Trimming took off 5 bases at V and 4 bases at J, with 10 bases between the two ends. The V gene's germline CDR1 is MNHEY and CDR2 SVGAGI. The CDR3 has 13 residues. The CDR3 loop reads CASSPPKPDTQYF. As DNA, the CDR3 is TGTGCCAGCAGTCCCCCCAAGCCAGATACGCAGTATTTT.

The CDR3 loop reads CASSLGGAAGNTIYF. CDR3 bases: TGTGCCAGCAGCTTAGGAGGCGCTGCTGGAAACACCATATATTTT. J is TRBJ1-3 and V is TRBV11-1; D is unresolved. In germline, CDR1 is SGHAT, CDR2 FQDESV (reference sequence). This CDR3 is 15 amino acids long. V was cut by 1 base and J by 2 bases, with 9 bases left in between.

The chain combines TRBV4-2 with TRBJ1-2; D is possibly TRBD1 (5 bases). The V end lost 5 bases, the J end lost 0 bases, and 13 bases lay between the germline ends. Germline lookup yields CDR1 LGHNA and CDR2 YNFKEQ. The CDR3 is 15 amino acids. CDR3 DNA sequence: TGTGCCAGCAGCGCAGCTCAGGGTACTAACTATGGCTACACCTTC. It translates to CASSAAQGTNYGYTF.

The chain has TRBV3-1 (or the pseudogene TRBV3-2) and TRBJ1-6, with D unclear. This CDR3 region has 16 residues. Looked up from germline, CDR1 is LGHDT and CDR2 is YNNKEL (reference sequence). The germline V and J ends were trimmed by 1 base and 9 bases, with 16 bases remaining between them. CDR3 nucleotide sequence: TGTGCCAGCAGCCAAGCGGCTTTGGCAGGTGTTTCACCCCTCCACTTT. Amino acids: CASSQAALAGVSPLHF.

The CDR3 DNA follows: TGTGCCAGCAGTATTGACATGAGCCACTACGAGCAGTACTTC. Translated, it gives CASSIDMSHYEQYF. V gene TRBV5-8 combines with J gene TRBJ2-7; D remains unclear. The CDR3 loop spans 14 amino acids. The V and J ends lost 5 bases and 3 bases respectively, with 15 bases between them. The germline V gene has CDR1 SGHTS and CDR2 YDEGEE.

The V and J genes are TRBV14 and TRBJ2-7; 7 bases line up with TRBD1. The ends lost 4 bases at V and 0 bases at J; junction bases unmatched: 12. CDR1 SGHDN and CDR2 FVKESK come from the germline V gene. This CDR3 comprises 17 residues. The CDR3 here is CASSRSRGQVSSYEQYF. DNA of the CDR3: TGTGCCAGCAGCCGATCACGAGGACAGGTTAGCTCCTACGAGCAGTACTTC.

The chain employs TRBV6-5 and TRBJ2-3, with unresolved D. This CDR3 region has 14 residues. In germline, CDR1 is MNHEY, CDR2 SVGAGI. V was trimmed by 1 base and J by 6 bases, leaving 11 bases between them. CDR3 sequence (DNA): TGTGCCAGCAGTTACTTGCGGTCGAGGGATACGCAGTATTTT. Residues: CASSYLRSRDTQYF.

The chain's CDR3 is CASGEGQGSPTEAFF. Written as DNA, the CDR3 is TGCGCCAGCGGCGAAGGACAGGGGAGCCCCACTGAAGCTTTCTTT. This chain joins TRBV10-1 and TRBJ1-1; TRBD1 agrees at 9 bases. J gave up 4 bases and V 8 bases, and 11 bases lay outside the gene matches. This CDR3 has 15 amino acids. Germline loops: CDR1 WNHNN, CDR2 SYGVQD (reference sequence).

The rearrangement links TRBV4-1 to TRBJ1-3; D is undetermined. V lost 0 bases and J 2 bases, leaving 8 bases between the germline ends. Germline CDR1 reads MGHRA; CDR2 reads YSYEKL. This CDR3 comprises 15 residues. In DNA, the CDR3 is TGCGCCAGCAGCCAAGATCGGGGTACTGGAAACACCATATATTTT. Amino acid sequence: CASSQDRGTGNTIYF.

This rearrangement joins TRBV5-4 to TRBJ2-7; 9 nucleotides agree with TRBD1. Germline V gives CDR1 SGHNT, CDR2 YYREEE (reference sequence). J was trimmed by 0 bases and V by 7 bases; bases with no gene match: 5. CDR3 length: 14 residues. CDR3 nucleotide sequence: TGTGCCAGCGGGACAGGGCGCAACTCCTACGAGCAGTACTTC. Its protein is CASGTGRNSYEQYF.

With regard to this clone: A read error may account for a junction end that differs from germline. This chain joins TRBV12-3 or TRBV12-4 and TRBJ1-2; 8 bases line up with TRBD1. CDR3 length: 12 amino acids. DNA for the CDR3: TGTGCCAGCACCCCGGGCCGGACAGGGCCCCAGTTC. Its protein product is CASTPGRTGPQF.

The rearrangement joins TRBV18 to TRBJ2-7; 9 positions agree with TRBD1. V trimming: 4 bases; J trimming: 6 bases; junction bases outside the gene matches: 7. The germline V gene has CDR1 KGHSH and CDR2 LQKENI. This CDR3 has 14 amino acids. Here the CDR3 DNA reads TGTGCCAGCTCACTTCCACAGGGGGCCTTCGAGCAGTACTTC. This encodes CASSLPQGAFEQYF.

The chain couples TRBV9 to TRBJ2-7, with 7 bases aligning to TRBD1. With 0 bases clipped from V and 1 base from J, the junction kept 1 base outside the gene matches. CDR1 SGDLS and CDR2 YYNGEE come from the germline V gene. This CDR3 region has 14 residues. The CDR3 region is CASSVEGQSYEQYF. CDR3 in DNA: TGTGCCAGCAGCGTAGAGGGACAGTCCTACGAGCAGTACTTC.

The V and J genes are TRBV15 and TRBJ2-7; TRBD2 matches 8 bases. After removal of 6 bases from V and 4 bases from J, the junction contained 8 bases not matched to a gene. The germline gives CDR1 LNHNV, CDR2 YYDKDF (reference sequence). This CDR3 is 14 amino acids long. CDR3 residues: CATRAGGRPYEQYF. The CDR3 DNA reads TGTGCCACCAGAGCAGGCGGGAGGCCTTACGAGCAGTACTTC.

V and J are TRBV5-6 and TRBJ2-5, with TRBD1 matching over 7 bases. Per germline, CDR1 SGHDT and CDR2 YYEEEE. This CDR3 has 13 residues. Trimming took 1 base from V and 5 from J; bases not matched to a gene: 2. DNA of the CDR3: TGTGCCAGCAGCTTGAAAGGGGGCGAGACCCAGTACTTC. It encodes CASSLKGGETQYF.

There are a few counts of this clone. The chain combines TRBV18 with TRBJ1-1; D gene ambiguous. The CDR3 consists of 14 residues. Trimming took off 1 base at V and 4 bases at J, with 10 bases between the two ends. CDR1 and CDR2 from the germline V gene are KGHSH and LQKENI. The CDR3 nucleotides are TGTGCCAGCTCACCACGCGAGGATTCCACTGAAGCTTTCTTT. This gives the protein CASSPREDSTEAFF. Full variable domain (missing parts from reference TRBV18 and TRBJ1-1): NAGVMQNPRHLVRRRGQEARLRCSPMKGHSHVYWYRQLPEEGLKFMVYLQKENIIDESGMPKERFSAEFPKEGPSILRIQQVVRGDSAAYFCASSPREDSTEAFFGQGTRLTVV.

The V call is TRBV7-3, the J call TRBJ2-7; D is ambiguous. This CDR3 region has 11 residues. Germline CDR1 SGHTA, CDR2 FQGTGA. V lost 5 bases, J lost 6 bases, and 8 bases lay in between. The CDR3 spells CASSHAGEQYF. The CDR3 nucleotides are TGTGCCAGCAGCCACGCCGGCGAGCAGTACTTC.

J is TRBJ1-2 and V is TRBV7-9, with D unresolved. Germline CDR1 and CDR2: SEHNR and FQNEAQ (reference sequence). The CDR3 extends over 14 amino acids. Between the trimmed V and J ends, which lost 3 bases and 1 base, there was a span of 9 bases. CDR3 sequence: CASSFTGSNYGYTF. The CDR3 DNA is TGTGCCAGCAGCTTCACCGGGAGTAACTATGGCTACACCTTC. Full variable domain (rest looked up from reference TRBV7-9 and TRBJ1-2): DTGVSQNPRHKITKRGQNVTFRCDPISEHNRLYWYRQTLGQGPEFLTYFQNEAQLEKSRLLSDRFSAERPKGSFSTLEIQRTEQGDSAMYLCASSFTGSNYGYTFGSGTRLTVV.

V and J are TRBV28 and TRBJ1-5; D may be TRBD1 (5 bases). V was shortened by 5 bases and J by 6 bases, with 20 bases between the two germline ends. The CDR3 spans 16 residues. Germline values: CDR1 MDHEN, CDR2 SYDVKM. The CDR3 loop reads CASSRRTGERGQPQHF. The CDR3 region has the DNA TGTGCCAGCAGTCGGCGGACGGGGGAGCGAGGTCAGCCCCAGCATTTT.